Listed here are 13 T cell receptor beta chains from one sample, sequenced in a study of CD8+CD57+ T cells in acquired aplastic anemia. The template used for profiling TCR beta VDJ and CDR3 was genomic DNA. Each CDR3 protein is one row after TCRdb ran MiXCR on the reads. The top ten clones hold about 1.1% of a sample with 150,000 to 200,000 distinct CDR3 sequences, roughly 45% of them seen once. Sequencing was performed on sorted CD4+, CD8+, or CD8+CD57+ T cells (not recorded which) from PBMCs. These receptors were taken from a human donor in good health.

The chain has TRBV11-1 and TRBJ1-1, with a tentative D call TRBD1 (6 bases). The CDR3 is 14 residues long. The germline CDR1 and CDR2 sequences are SGHAT and FQDESV (reference sequence). With 4 bases removed from V and 7 bases from J, the gap between germline ends came to 16 bases. The CDR3 here is CASSSTGGLSEAFF. The CDR3 DNA sequence: TGTGCCAGCAGCTCAACCGGGGGGCTGAGTGAAGCTTTCTTT. Complete variable domain (other parts from reference TRBV11-1 and TRBJ1-1): EAEVAQSPRYKITEKSQAVAFWCDPISGHATLYWYRQILGQGPELLVQFQDESVVDDSQLPKDRFSAERLKGVDSTLKIQPAELGDSAMYLCASSSTGGLSEAFFGQGTRLTVV.

This clonotype has just a few counts. J is TRBJ2-7 and V is TRBV2; D gene ambiguous. Germline CDR1 reads SNHLY; CDR2 reads FYNNEI. V was shortened by 4 bases and J by 4 bases, with 14 bases between the two germline ends. CDR3 length: 14 residues. This chain's CDR3 is CASSGQVALYEQYF. The CDR3, as DNA: TGTGCCAGCAGTGGGCAGGTTGCTTTATACGAGCAGTACTTC.

The chain uses TRBV11-2 and TRBJ1-4; 9 bases map to TRBD1. The length of the CDR3 is 20 residues. Trimming removed 0 bases from V and 7 bases from J; junction bases left unmatched: 18. Germline CDR1 SGHAT, CDR2 FQNNGV. The CDR3 loop reads CASSLEQGIRGDRAGEKLFF. Written as DNA, the CDR3 is TGTGCCAGCAGCTTAGAACAGGGAATAAGGGGGGACAGGGCTGGTGAAAAACTGTTTTTT. The full variable domain, its missing parts supplied by reference TRBV11-2 and TRBJ1-4, is EAGVAQSPRYKIIEKRQSVAFWCNPISGHATLYWYQQILGQGPKLLIQFQNNGVVDDSQLPKDRFSAERLKGVDSTLKIQPAKLEDSAVYLCASSLEQGIRGDRAGEKLFFGSGTQLSVL.

The chain is built from TRBV20-1 and TRBJ2-7; 11 nucleotides line up with TRBD2. The CDR3 totals 13 residues. In germline, CDR1 is DFQATT, CDR2 SNEGSKA (reference sequence). With V trimmed by 1 base and J by 6 bases, 2 bases remained unmatched. The CDR3: CSARVLAGGEQYF. The CDR3 coding sequence is TGCAGTGCTAGAGTCCTAGCGGGAGGCGAGCAGTACTTC.

This clonotype has just a few counts. This CDR3 reads CASSAASGSTYEQYF. The CDR3 coding sequence is TGTGCCAGCAGCGCCGCTAGCGGGAGTACCTACGAGCAGTACTTC. The rearrangement uses TRBV11-2 and TRBJ2-7; 10 bases align to TRBD2. The CDR3 has 15 residues. From germline, CDR1 is SGHAT and CDR2 FQNNGV. The V and J ends lost 5 bases and 2 bases, in that order; junction bases with no gene match: 6.

The rearrangement links TRBV2 to TRBJ1-4, with 8 bases identical to TRBD1. The CDR3 has 15 residues. CDR1 and CDR2 from the germline V gene are SNHLY and FYNNEI. Unmatched junction bases numbered 9, after V lost 5 bases and J lost 7 bases. The CDR3 region has the DNA TGTGCCAGCAGTATGACGACAGGGGTCGGTGAAAAACTGTTTTTT. Amino acids: CASSMTTGVGEKLFF.

This chain connects TRBV19 to TRBJ1-2; 7 bases are a match to TRBD1. With V trimmed by 3 bases and J by 4 bases, 11 bases remained unmatched. The CDR3 totals 16 residues. CDR1 is LNHDA, CDR2 SQIVND, per germline (reference sequence). The CDR3 nucleotides read TGTGCCAGTAGTATCAGCCCCGGACAGGTGGGCTATGGCTACACCTTC. Its translation: CASSISPGQVGYGYTF. The variable domain in full, completed from reference TRBV19 and TRBJ1-2, reads DGGITQSPKYLFRKEGQNVTLSCEQNLNHDAMYWYRQDPGQGLRLIYYSQIVNDFQKGDIAEGYSVSREKKESFPLTVTSAQKNPTAFYLCASSISPGQVGYGYTFGSGTRLTVV.

This clonotype has a count of ten or more. The genes are TRBV6-2 or TRBV6-3 and TRBJ2-7; D possibly matches TRBD1 or TRBD2 (5 bases each). CDR3 length: 15 residues. The V end was cut by 6 bases, the J end by 0 bases, with 15 bases between. The germline CDR1 and CDR2 sequences are MNHEY and SVGEGT. CDR3: CASSGGHESSYEQYF. The CDR3 region has the DNA TGTGCCAGCAGCGGAGGACACGAGAGCTCCTACGAGCAGTACTTC.

On this clonotype: A read error may explain this, as a much larger clone is one base away. J is TRBJ1-4 and V is TRBV4-1, with 9 bases lining up with TRBD1. V lost 6 bases, J lost 3 bases, and 8 bases stayed unmatched. Germline V CDR1 and CDR2: MGHRA, YSYEKL. The CDR3 is 16 amino acids. CDR3 sequence: CASRSDRGASNEKLFF. The CDR3 DNA is TGCGCCAGCAGGTCCGACAGGGGGGCATCTAATGAAAAACTGTTTTTT.

This sequence joins TRBV19 and TRBJ2-3; no clear D gene. The CDR3 totals 15 residues. Trimming stripped 6 bases from V and 4 bases from J, with 17 bases between. Germline CDR1 and CDR2: LNHDA and SQIVND (reference sequence). The CDR3 loop is CASSLSVGSPDTQYF. The CDR3 bases are TGTGCCAGTAGCCTTTCGGTAGGCAGCCCAGATACGCAGTATTTT.

The chain combines TRBV7-3 with TRBJ1-1, with no clear D. CDR3 length: 13 amino acids. Germline CDR1 reads SGHTA; CDR2 reads FQGTGA. Trimming removed 1 base from V and 5 bases from J, with 8 bases in between. DNA for the CDR3: TGTGCCAGCAGCTTAAGGTCCCGGACTGAAGCTTTCTTT. Translated: CASSLRSRTEAFF.

The chain is built from TRBV28 and TRBJ2-1; D is undetermined. The CDR3 is 13 amino acids. V was trimmed by 7 bases and J by 4 bases, leaving 11 bases between them. Germline V gene data show CDR1 as MDHEN and CDR2 as SYDVKM. In DNA form, the CDR3 reads TGTGCCAGCATCCATGTGGGATACAATGAGCAGTTCTTC. It specifies CASIHVGYNEQFF. The variable domain in full, completed from reference TRBV28 and TRBJ2-1, reads DVKVTQSSRYLVKRTGEKVFLECVQDMDHENMFWYRQDPGLGLRLIYFSYDVKMKEKGDIPEGYSVSREKKERFSLILESASTNQTSMYLCASIHVGYNEQFFGPGTRLTVL.

The gene calls are TRBV29-1 and TRBJ2-4; 7 bases are a match to TRBD1. The V segment lost 4 bases and the J segment 0 bases; nucleotides outside the gene matches: 6. The germline CDR1 and CDR2 sequences are SQVTM and ANQGSEA. The CDR3 consists of 15 residues. The chain's CDR3 is CSVASGQIAKNIQYF. DNA for the CDR3: TGCAGCGTTGCCTCGGGACAGATAGCCAAAAACATTCAGTACTTC.